This T cell receptor (beta chain) is drawn from a study of T cell repertoires in cytomegalovirus infection. Remarks on this clonotype: Its target is unknown.

TCRdb recomputed calls from the reads with MiXCR, one row per CDR3 protein. The sample contains 900,000 to 950,000 distinct CDR3 sequences, approximately 31% of which appear only once. V lost 7 bases and J 7 bases, leaving 10 bases between the germline ends. CDR1 and CDR2 (germline): WNHNN, SYGVQD (reference sequence). The CDR3 spans 11 residues. The rearrangement joins TRBV10-1 to TRBJ1-2; D gene uncertain. Sequences were derived from cultured CD8+ T cells from PBMCs, sampled from culture after CMV antigen stimulation. This clonotype was sampled from a human donor in good health (CMV status not recorded). Some clones in this sample may be carry-over from other donors' samples. CDR3 sequence (DNA): TGCGCCAGCACGCGGAGTGGTGGCTACACCTTC. It specifies CASTRSGGYTF.